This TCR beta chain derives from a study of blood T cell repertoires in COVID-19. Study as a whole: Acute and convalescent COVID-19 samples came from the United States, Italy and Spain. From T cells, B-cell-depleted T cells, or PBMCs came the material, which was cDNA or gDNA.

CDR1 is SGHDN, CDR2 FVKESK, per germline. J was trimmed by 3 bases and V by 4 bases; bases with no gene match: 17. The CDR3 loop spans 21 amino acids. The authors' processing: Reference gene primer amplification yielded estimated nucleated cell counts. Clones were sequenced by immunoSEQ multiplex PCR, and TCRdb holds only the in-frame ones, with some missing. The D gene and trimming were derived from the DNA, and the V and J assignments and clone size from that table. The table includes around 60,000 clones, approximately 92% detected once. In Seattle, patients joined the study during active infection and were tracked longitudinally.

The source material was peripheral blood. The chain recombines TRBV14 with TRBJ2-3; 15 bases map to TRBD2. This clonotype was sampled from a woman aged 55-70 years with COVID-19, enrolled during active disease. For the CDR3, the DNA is TGTGCCAGCAGCCCTTATTACCGGACTAGCGGGAGGGCCAGGAGGACAGATACGCAGTATTTT. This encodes CASSPYYRTSGRARRTDTQYF.